This is a list of T cell receptor beta chains from one sample in a study of graft-versus-host responses after intestinal transplantation. Data came from immunoSEQ multiplex PCR; TCRdb stores just in-frame clones and leaves some out. Among 100,000 or so clones listed, approximately 90% were seen once. For these TCRs, the target antigens are not known. Specimen: unstimulated CD4+ T cells sorted from spleen or lymph node cells, collected before intestinal transplant. The receptor set was obtained from a human donor who received an intestinal transplant. Both conserved end residues are part of each CDR3. The size of a clone is reported for some rows only, either as once, few or many, or as a class for expanded clones.

J gene: TRBJ2-2; V gene: TRBV25-1; clone size: -; CDR3 protein: CASTSGGLTGELFF
J gene: TRBJ2-3; V gene: TRBV19; clone size: -; CDR3 protein: CASSIEAGAGADTQYF
J gene: TRBJ2-1; V gene: TRBV7-2; clone size: -; CDR3 protein: CASSLPGLAANNEQFF
J gene: TRBJ1-6; V gene: TRBV5-4; clone size: -; CDR3 protein: CASSLAGWGSPLHF
J gene: TRBJ1-1; V gene: TRBV5-4; clone size: -; CDR3 protein: CASSPRDSGEAFF
J gene: TRBJ2-7; V gene: TRBV18; clone size: -; CDR3 protein: CASSAGQRNNYEQYF
J gene: TRBJ2-5; V gene: TRBV7-2; clone size: -; CDR3 protein: CASYPPRGRLAGFQETQYF
J gene: TRBJ2-3; V gene: TRBV5-8; clone size: -; CDR3 protein: CASSLGDSYTDTQYF
J gene: TRBJ2-7; V gene: TRBV2; clone size: -; CDR3 protein: CASSDERGGREQYF
J gene: TRBJ1-1; V gene: TRBV5-1; clone size: -; CDR3 protein: CASRTASNTEAFF
J gene: -; V gene: TRBV6-1; clone size: -; CDR3 protein: CASHSRTPPYEQYF
J gene: TRBJ2-2; V gene: TRBV5-6; clone size: -; CDR3 protein: CASSYGMGGTGELFF
J gene: TRBJ2-4; V gene: TRBV4-2; clone size: -; CDR3 protein: CASSQEWTNENIQYF
J gene: TRBJ2-1; V gene: TRBV5-1; clone size: -; CDR3 protein: CASSLPRTGDMNEQFF
J gene: TRBJ1-2; V gene: TRBV18; clone size: -; CDR3 protein: CASSPGQIANYGYTF
J gene: TRBJ2-6; V gene: TRBV6-1; clone size: once; CDR3 protein: CASSDGWGGPSSGANVLTF
J gene: TRBJ2-5; V gene: TRBV4-1; clone size: -; CDR3 protein: CASSQGLAGGAGLETQYF
J gene: TRBJ2-7; V gene: TRBV27; clone size: -; CDR3 protein: CASTKRLAGGPSYEQYF
J gene: TRBJ1-2; V gene: TRBV14; clone size: once; CDR3 protein: CASSLNRREEGYTF
J gene: TRBJ2-2; V gene: TRBV5-4; clone size: -; CDR3 protein: CASSFQGGSWELFF
J gene: TRBJ1-2; V gene: TRBV9; clone size: -; CDR3 protein: CASSVADTIVNYGYTF
J gene: TRBJ2-5; V gene: TRBV6-5; clone size: -; CDR3 protein: CASSYSLNAGAKTQYF
J gene: TRBJ2-7; V gene: TRBV5-1; clone size: few; CDR3 protein: CASSFGQGEQYF
J gene: TRBJ1-4; V gene: TRBV5-4; clone size: -; CDR3 protein: CASTGQGEKLFF
J gene: TRBJ1-6; V gene: TRBV11-2; clone size: -; CDR3 protein: CASSLVGRGEAPLHF
J gene: -; V gene: TRBV9; clone size: -; CDR3 protein: CASSVGTSVSSYEQYF
J gene: TRBJ1-1; V gene: TRBV27; clone size: -; CDR3 protein: CASGLPTGGKAFF
J gene: TRBJ1-2; V gene: TRBV12-5; clone size: -; CDR3 protein: CASGPGRVNGSGPIIYGYTF
J gene: TRBJ1-2; V gene: TRBV29-1; clone size: -; CDR3 protein: CSVEENYGYTF
J gene: TRBJ2-2; V gene: TRBV7-9; clone size: -; CDR3 protein: CASSSGGHTGELFF
J gene: TRBJ1-1; V gene: TRBV30; clone size: once; CDR3 protein: CAFRGRNTEAFF
J gene: TRBJ2-7; V gene: TRBV30; clone size: -; CDR3 protein: CAWSVRQGADEQYF
J gene: TRBJ1-2; V gene: TRBV7-9; clone size: -; CDR3 protein: CASSGAQSGYTF
J gene: TRBJ2-7; V gene: TRBV7-8; clone size: -; CDR3 protein: CASSTQTSGYSYEQYF
J gene: TRBJ2-2; V gene: TRBV5-1; clone size: -; CDR3 protein: CASSLAGTGELFF
J gene: TRBJ1-1; V gene: TRBV7-9; clone size: -; CDR3 protein: CASSLATTGGTEAFF
J gene: TRBJ2-7; V gene: TRBV6-4; clone size: -; CDR3 protein: CARGLAGGLLSYEQYF
J gene: TRBJ2-1; V gene: TRBV5-1; clone size: -; CDR3 protein: CASSLGGRDNEQFF
J gene: TRBJ2-5; V gene: TRBV5-1; clone size: -; CDR3 protein: CASTPLGQETQYF
J gene: TRBJ2-1; V gene: TRBV9; clone size: -; CDR3 protein: CASSGRLGGPRDEQFF
J gene: TRBJ2-1; V gene: TRBV7-2; clone size: -; CDR3 protein: CASSANVVPGEKFF
J gene: TRBJ2-5; V gene: TRBV19; clone size: -; CDR3 protein: CASKRGRGETQYF
J gene: TRBJ2-3; V gene: TRBV19; clone size: -; CDR3 protein: CASSVTSGGFTDTQYF
J gene: TRBJ2-1; V gene: TRBV5-1; clone size: -; CDR3 protein: CASKEAAATYNEQFF
J gene: TRBJ2-7; V gene: TRBV2; clone size: -; CDR3 protein: CASSGIARGPYEQYF
J gene: TRBJ2-1; V gene: TRBV6-5; clone size: -; CDR3 protein: CASRSSGSDNEQFF
J gene: TRBJ2-7; V gene: TRBV29-1; clone size: -; CDR3 protein: CSVETSGRPIAYEQYF
J gene: TRBJ1-1; V gene: TRBV25-1; clone size: once; CDR3 protein: CASSEPGRDTEAFF
J gene: TRBJ1-1; V gene: TRBV6-6; clone size: few; CDR3 protein: CASSYSLSLNTEAFF
J gene: TRBJ1-4; V gene: TRBV19; clone size: once; CDR3 protein: CASSIRSGTGNEKLFF
J gene: TRBJ1-4; V gene: TRBV5-1; clone size: once; CDR3 protein: CASSDTSRINEKLFF
J gene: TRBJ1-4; V gene: TRBV14; clone size: -; CDR3 protein: CASSLNTGGGEKLFF
J gene: TRBJ2-5; V gene: TRBV5-1; clone size: -; CDR3 protein: CASTGRDKETQYF
J gene: TRBJ1-1; V gene: TRBV9; clone size: -; CDR3 protein: CASSRGNMNTEAFF
J gene: TRBJ2-1; V gene: TRBV5-1; clone size: -; CDR3 protein: CASSFVLESASGNNEQFF
J gene: TRBJ1-1; V gene: TRBV18; clone size: -; CDR3 protein: CASSPRSEYLGTNTEAFF